Presented here are 22 T cell receptor beta chains from one specimen sequenced in a study of Ad26.COV2.S vaccination and SARS-CoV-2 variants. Treatment: some 20 received Ad26.COV2.S at low or high dose, single or two shots; about 5 received placebo; per-sample allocation not given. Following the first vaccine or placebo injection, samples were taken on day 63. Method: immunoSEQ multiplex PCR; TCRdb's copy keeps in-frame clones and lacks some. Of 300,000 to 350,000 clones in the sample, roughly 90% are singletons; the top ten hold 5.5%. The source was peripheral blood, collected in a trial of Ad26.COV2.S vaccine versus placebo. These TCRs come from a person between 18 and 65 years old who received the Ad26.COV2.S COVID-19 vaccine or a placebo.

This chain joins TRBV28 and TRBJ2-2; D is ambiguous. Trimming cost V 6 bases and J 4 bases, with 9 bases left between them. From germline, CDR1 is MDHEN and CDR2 SYDVKM. The CDR3 runs 13 residues. CDR3 amino acids: CASRSGPTGELFF. CDR3 nucleotide sequence: TGTGCCAGCAGATCCGGACCCACCGGGGAGCTGTTTTTT. Filled out from reference TRBV28 and TRBJ2-2, the complete variable domain reads DVKVTQSSRYLVKRTGEKVFLECVQDMDHENMFWYRQDPGLGLRLIYFSYDVKMKEKGDIPEGYSVSREKKERFSLILESASTNQTSMYLCASRSGPTGELFFGEGSRLTVL.

This chain connects TRBV4-3 to TRBJ1-5; no clear D gene. This CDR3 is built from 15 residues. In germline, CDR1 is LGHNA, CDR2 YSLEER. V was shortened by 5 bases and J by 2 bases, with 13 bases between the two germline ends. In DNA form, the CDR3 reads TGCGCCAGCAGCTTATCCTACACCCGCAATCAGCCCCAGCATTTT. Protein product: CASSLSYTRNQPQHF.

V and J are TRBV7-6 and TRBJ2-1; TRBD2 agrees at 10 bases. The CDR3 is made up of 18 amino acids. J gave up 2 bases and V 6 bases, and 13 bases lay outside the gene matches. Germline V gene lookup returns CDR1 SGHVS and CDR2 FNYEAQ. CDR3 amino acids: CASSPGSSGSVTYNEQFF. The CDR3 DNA is TGTGCCAGCAGTCCCGGATCTAGCGGGAGTGTCACCTACAATGAGCAGTTCTTC.

This clone was observed once. V usage is TRBV12-3 or TRBV12-4 and J usage is TRBJ1-2; no firm D call. CDR3 length: 13 amino acids. With 2 bases removed from V and 5 bases from J, the gap between germline ends came to 9 bases. For the CDR3, the DNA is TGTGCCAGCAGTTTAAGTGGTGCGTATGGCTACACCTTC. Translated, it gives CASSLSGAYGYTF.

This chain connects TRBV7-2 to TRBJ1-5, with no clear D. The CDR3 has 13 residues. Germline lookup yields CDR1 SGHTA and CDR2 FQGNSA. With 3 bases removed from V and 4 bases from J, the gap between germline ends came to 7 bases. The chain's CDR3 is CASSLSRNQPQHF. For the CDR3, the DNA is TGTGCCAGCAGCTTGTCCAGGAATCAGCCCCAGCATTTT.

The chain links TRBV7-8 to TRBJ1-1; D unclear. In germline, CDR1 is SGHVS, CDR2 FQNEAQ. The CDR3 has 13 amino acids. Trimming pared 3 bases from V and 2 bases from J, leaving 7 bases between. The CDR3 DNA is TGTGCCAGCAGCTTTCGGTCCAACACTGAAGCTTTCTTT. Encoded protein: CASSFRSNTEAFF.

The chain combines TRBV2 with TRBJ2-7; weak D call: TRBD2 (6 bases). The length of the CDR3 is 14 residues. Germline V lookup: CDR1 SNHLY, CDR2 FYNNEI. V shed 8 bases and J shed 1 base, with 15 bases lying between them. The CDR3 nucleotides read TGTGCCAGCTTGGAGGGAGGCGTTTCCTACGAGCAGTACGTC. It yields the protein CASLEGGVSYEQYV.

This clone showed up just once. The chain carries TRBV5-8 and TRBJ1-1, with a tentative D call TRBD1 (5 bases). This CDR3 contains 15 residues. Germline V gene data show CDR1 as SGHTS and CDR2 as YDEGEE. V was shortened by 1 base and J by 5 bases, with 15 bases between the two germline ends. The CDR3 region is CASSLTAWGGTEAFF. CDR3 in DNA: TGTGCCAGCAGCTTGACGGCTTGGGGGGGGACTGAAGCTTTCTTT.

The chain links TRBV7-2 to TRBJ1-1; D unclear. V dropped 7 bases and J dropped 0 bases, with 21 bases sitting between them. Germline values: CDR1 SGHTA, CDR2 FQGNSA. This CDR3 comprises 17 residues. CDR3 sequence: CASTLDPEVFLNTEAFF. CDR3 nucleotide sequence: TGTGCCAGCACCCTCGACCCCGAGGTTTTCTTGAACACTGAAGCTTTCTTT.

The chain has TRBV4-3 and TRBJ2-3; TRBD1 matches at 7 bases. The V and J ends lost 0 bases and 6 bases, in that order; junction bases with no gene match: 9. The CDR3 length is 16 residues. Germline CDR1 is LGHNA and CDR2 is YSLEER. The CDR3 is CASSQDNEGARDTQYF. CDR3 bases: TGCGCCAGCAGCCAAGATAACGAGGGGGCGCGGGATACGCAGTATTTT.

The chain combines TRBV11-2 with TRBJ2-2, with no clear D. Germline loops: CDR1 SGHAT, CDR2 FQNNGV. Trimming pared 4 bases from V and 3 bases from J, leaving 18 bases between. CDR3 size: 17 residues. CDR3 protein: CASSSTANLSDTGELFF. The CDR3 DNA reads as TGTGCCAGCAGCTCTACTGCAAACCTAAGTGACACCGGGGAGCTGTTTTTT.

The J gene is TRBJ2-1, the V gene TRBV6-1; D may be TRBD1 (5 bases). With 2 bases removed from V and 4 bases from J, the gap between germline ends came to 12 bases. There are 15 residues in the CDR3. From germline, CDR1 is MNHNS and CDR2 SASEGT. The CDR3 loop is CASSEKTAFYNEQFF. The CDR3 DNA reads as TGTGCCAGCAGTGAAAAGACAGCATTTTACAATGAGCAGTTCTTC.

CDR3 coding DNA: TGTGCCAGTAGTATAGGTTGGACAGGGAGCACTGAAGCTTTCTTT. Protein product: CASSIGWTGSTEAFF. This chain uses TRBV19 with TRBJ1-1, with TRBD1 matching 8 bases. CDR1 and CDR2 from the germline V gene are LNHDA and SQIVND (reference sequence). The V and J ends lost 1 base and 4 bases, in that order; junction bases with no gene match: 5. This CDR3 comprises 15 residues.

V usage is TRBV5-4 and J usage is TRBJ2-1; 10 nucleotides match TRBD2. The trim removed 4 bases at V and 6 bases at J, leaving 4 bases unmatched. The germline V gene has CDR1 SGHNT and CDR2 YYREEE (reference sequence). There are 14 residues in the CDR3. The CDR3 spells CASSPGLATNEQFF. The CDR3 DNA follows: TGTGCCAGCAGCCCGGGACTAGCGACCAATGAGCAGTTCTTC.

The chain couples TRBV5-5 to TRBJ1-4, with D unresolved. CDR3 size: 15 residues. The V and J ends lost 3 bases and 0 bases respectively, with 9 bases between them. Germline CDR1 reads SGHKS; CDR2 reads YYEKEE (reference sequence). The DNA for the CDR3 is TGTGCCAGCAGCTCGGAGGGATCAACTAATGAAAAACTGTTTTTT. Residues: CASSSEGSTNEKLFF.

This rearrangement joins TRBV30 to TRBJ2-2; tentative D call: TRBD2 (5 bases). Trimming took off 2 bases at V and 5 bases at J, with 9 bases between the two ends. CDR1 and CDR2 (germline): GTSNPN, SVGIG (reference sequence). The CDR3 sequence is 13 residues long. The CDR3 sequence: CAWSKRRTGELFF. The CDR3 DNA follows: TGTGCCTGGAGTAAGAGGAGGACCGGGGAGCTGTTTTTT.

The chain is built from TRBV6-6 and TRBJ2-5, with TRBD1 as a possible D gene (5 bases). The CDR3 consists of 13 residues. V lost 4 bases to trimming and J lost 1 base, with 7 bases between them. Looked up from germline, CDR1 is MNHNY and CDR2 is SVGAGI (reference sequence). CDR3 coding DNA: TGTGCCAGCAGTTCTGACAGCCAAGAGACCCAGTACTTC. It specifies CASSSDSQETQYF.

The table lists this clone with a count of one. The V call is TRBV15, the J call TRBJ1-1; tentative D call: TRBD1 (5 bases). Between the trimmed V and J ends, which lost 0 bases and 7 bases, there was a span of 12 bases. The CDR3 covers 14 residues. Germline V CDR1 and CDR2: LNHNV, YYDKDF (reference sequence). The CDR3 nucleotides read TGTGCCACCAGCAGAGATCGGGGGGAGGTTGAAGCTTTCTTT. Its protein product is CATSRDRGEVEAFF.

The chain is built from TRBV7-2 and TRBJ2-3; D unclear. This CDR3 is built from 16 residues. Looked up from germline, CDR1 is SGHTA and CDR2 is FQGNSA. V shed 1 base and J shed 4 bases, with 15 bases lying between them. CDR3 region: CASSLVGGISADTQYF. CDR3 sequence (DNA): TGTGCCAGCAGCTTAGTCGGTGGGATATCGGCAGATACGCAGTATTTT.

In its sample, this clone was seen once. V and J are TRBV6-2 or TRBV6-3 and TRBJ1-2; D not certain. CDR3 length: 15 amino acids. Trimming took 2 bases from V and 6 from J, leaving 16 bases between them. CDR1 is MNHEY and CDR2 is SVGEGT in the germline V gene. CDR3 region: CASSYAGRLRDGYTF. CDR3 in DNA: TGTGCCAGCAGTTACGCCGGGCGGCTCCGGGATGGCTACACCTTC.

The rearrangement joins TRBV21-1 to TRBJ1-2. TRBV21-1 is described as a pseudogene. The CDR3 covers 12 residues. This CDR3 reads CASSTAEPLPTF. CDR3 nucleotides: TGTGCCAGCAGCACAGCCGAACCATTGCCCACCTTC.

This clone was counted only a few times. The V gene is TRBV11-3, the J gene TRBJ2-5; 7 bases agree with TRBD2. This CDR3 contains 13 residues. Germline values: CDR1 SGHNT, CDR2 YENEEA. V was clipped by 4 bases and J by 5 bases; unmatched bases: 4. The DNA of the CDR3 is TGTGCCAGCAGCTACCGACTAGCCGAGACCCAGTACTTC. Residues: CASSYRLAETQYF.